This T cell receptor beta chain originates from a study of regulatory T cells in long-lasting Graves disease. Combining iRepertoire HTBI primers with Arm-PCR of CDR3 regions, the authors built TCR beta libraries. TCRdb fed the multiplex PCR reads into MiXCR, producing one record per CDR3 protein. The sample contains 250,000 or so distinct CDR3 sequences, approximately 20% of which appear only once. This clonotype was counted at least ten times. Trimming took 3 bases from V and 6 from J, leaving 12 bases between them. This CDR3 region has 14 residues. CDR1 and CDR2 from the germline V gene are LGHDT and YNNKEL (reference sequence). Noted time point: newly diagnosed GD, antithyroid drugs for less than 3 months. PBMC-derived RNA was used for the TCR library. Another study also made use of these data, one on T cells in Graves' hyperthyroidism and ophthalmopathy.

The V and J genes are TRBV3-1 and TRBJ1-5; D uncertain. The sequence derives from a woman aged 25 to 45 with Graves disease. This sample comprised peripheral blood mononuclear cells (PBMCs), obtained at new diagnosis, from a patient treated with antithyroid drugs. The CDR3 protein is CASSQTSGVQPQHF. The CDR3 DNA sequence: TGTGCCAGCAGCCAGACCTCCGGGGTTCAGCCCCAGCATTTT.